Below, one TCR beta chain is given with its context. The target antigen is unknown. The sample is drawn from a study of PD-1 blockade in classical Hodgkin lymphoma. The overall study: Nivolumab was given intravenously to patients at 3 mg/kg every 2 weeks.

Assay: immunoSEQ multiplex PCR; the TCRdb copy retains only in-frame clones and omits some. The table lists some 25,000 clones, about 80% of them singletons. Study-level findings and limits: Baseline diversity in complete responders resembled that of newly diagnosed patients. Newly diagnosed patients had baseline TCR diversity that was reportedly lower than that of healthy donors. By C4D1 there was a significant rise in CD4+ TCR diversity but not in CD8+ TCR diversity.

Each patient's relapse followed autologous stem cell transplantation, and brentuximab vedotin exposure varied. CDR1 is MRHNA, CDR2 SNTAGT, per germline. This CDR3 contains 15 residues. V was clipped by 5 bases and J by 0 bases, with 14 bases between them. Here the sequenced sample was peripheral blood mononuclear cells (PBMCs), taken at baseline. The rearrangement links TRBV6-4 to TRBJ2-7, with a tentative D call TRBD2 (5 bases). The sequence was obtained from a human donor with classical Hodgkin lymphoma. CDR3 sequence: CASSPWTDPSYEQYF. CDR3 DNA: TGTGCCAGCAGTCCATGGACTGACCCCTCCTACGAGCAGTACTTC.